The 14 T cell receptor beta chains below were found in one sample sequenced in a study of T cells in Graves' hyperthyroidism and ophthalmopathy (dated by TCRdb to the late 2010s). Libraries came from multiplex PCR. The reads were generated on an Illumina HiSeq 2000. Amplification of TCR beta CDR3 regions was carried out from RNA transcripts. The TCR CDR3 was subjected to a first round of RT-PCR using the HTBI primer set and the Qiagen OneStep RT-PCR kit. TCRdb redid the processing of the public reads, applying fastp at Q25 and MiXCR, and retained in-frame beta chains. Rows merge per CDR3 protein into single entries with the most common DNA and genes. Recorded for this sample are 300,000 to 500,000 distinct CDR3 sequences; more than 12% of them occurred a single time. The ten largest clonotypes hold approximately 29% of the sample. Sequenced input: blood. The receptors here all came from a woman aged 30 to 39 with Graves' hyperthyroidism.

This clonotype has only a few counts. This CDR3 reads CASSYSRGTGELFF. CDR3 in DNA: TGTGCCAGCAGTTACTCCCGGGGGACCGGGGAGCTGTTTTTT. The gene calls are TRBV6-5 and TRBJ2-2, with TRBD2 as a possible D gene (6 bases). The CDR3 sequence is 14 residues long. V was clipped by 0 bases and J by 5 bases, with 7 bases between them. Germline values: CDR1 MNHEY, CDR2 SVGAGI.

This clonotype was counted between two and nine times. The J gene is TRBJ1-4, the V gene TRBV18; tentative D call: TRBD1 (6 bases). The germline V and J ends were trimmed by 6 bases and 5 bases, with 10 bases remaining between them. CDR1 and CDR2 (germline): KGHSH, LQKENI. The CDR3 sequence is 13 residues long. The CDR3 sequence is CASSPDRNEKLFF. In DNA, the CDR3 is TGTGCCAGCTCCCCGGACAGAAATGAAAAACTGTTTTTT.

This clonotype was seen only a few times. CDR3 loop: CASSSGQGSSGANVLTF. The CDR3 DNA sequence: TGCGCCAGCAGCTCAGGACAGGGCAGCTCTGGGGCCAACGTCCTGACTTTC. The chain joins TRBV5-1 to TRBJ2-6, with TRBD1 matching over 8 bases. CDR1 is SGHRS, CDR2 YFSETQ, per germline. CDR3 length: 17 residues. The junction had 5 bases not matched to a gene; V was cut back by 3 bases and J by 0 bases.

The rearrangement joins TRBV2 to TRBJ1-5, with a possible D match to TRBD1 (6 bases). The V end was cut by 9 bases, the J end by 1 base, with 13 bases between. CDR1 and CDR2 (germline): SNHLY, FYNNEI. The CDR3 loop spans 14 amino acids. The CDR3 bases are TGTGCCAGTGTTGGGGGCGGGAGCAATCAGCCCCAGCATTTT. It translates to CASVGGGSNQPQHF.

This clonotype has ten or more counts. The gene calls are TRBV6-1 and TRBJ1-5; TRBD1 is a possible D gene (5 bases). From germline, CDR1 is MNHNS and CDR2 SASEGT. Trimming cost V 6 bases and J 1 base, with 19 bases left between them. The CDR3 consists of 17 residues. Here the CDR3 reads CASRPTPGPQSNQPQHF. CDR3 DNA: TGTGCCAGCAGACCCACCCCGGGACCCCAGAGCAATCAGCCCCAGCATTTT.

In DNA, the CDR3 is TGTGCCAGCAGTCGGGGGCTGGGGGCTGGGAATGAGCAGTTCTTC. Its protein is CASSRGLGAGNEQFF. The J gene is TRBJ2-1, the V gene TRBV6-1, with D possibly called TRBD1 or TRBD2 (6 bases each). The V and J ends lost 5 bases and 7 bases respectively, with 18 bases between them. Per the germline V gene, CDR1 is MNHNS and CDR2 is SASEGT. CDR3 size: 15 residues.

The table lists this clonotype with many counts. The rearrangement joins TRBV2 to TRBJ2-4; the D gene is possibly TRBD2 (6 bases). The V gene's germline CDR1 is SNHLY and CDR2 FYNNEI. Between the trimmed V and J ends, which lost 1 base and 1 base, there was a span of 11 bases. There are 16 residues in the CDR3. CDR3 loop: CASSEEEGRAKNIQYF. CDR3 in DNA: TGTGCCAGCAGTGAAGAGGAAGGGAGGGCCAAAAACATTCAGTACTTC.

This clonotype was detected ten times or more. V usage is TRBV6-1 and J usage is TRBJ2-7, with 8 bases that match TRBD2. Germline CDR1 MNHNS, CDR2 SASEGT. Trimming cost V 6 bases and J 3 bases; bases outside gene matches: 10. CDR3 length: 15 amino acids. CDR3 sequence reads: CASRKLAASVYEQYF. The CDR3 DNA reads as TGTGCCAGCAGAAAACTAGCGGCAAGCGTCTACGAGCAGTACTTC.

This clonotype was counted ten times or more. Here the CDR3 DNA reads TGTGCCAGCTCACCGTCCTCGAACACTGAAGCTTTCTTT. Its protein is CASSPSSNTEAFF. This rearrangement joins TRBV18 to TRBJ1-1; D is uncertain. With 3 bases removed from V and 1 base from J, the gap between germline ends came to 6 bases. Germline V gene sequence: CDR1 KGHSH, CDR2 LQKENI. This CDR3 is built from 13 residues.

This clonotype was recorded many times. J is TRBJ2-1 and V is TRBV12-3 or TRBV12-4; D is ambiguous. Trimming removed 2 bases at V and 0 bases at J, with 8 bases between. CDR3 length equals 15 residues. The DNA for the CDR3 is TGTGCCAGCAGTTTACGTGGCACCTCCTACAATGAGCAGTTCTTC. Translation gives CASSLRGTSYNEQFF.

The chain recombines TRBV19 with TRBJ2-7; D uncertain. The V gene's germline CDR1 is LNHDA and CDR2 SQIVND (reference sequence). V gave up 10 bases and J gave up 2 bases, with 18 bases separating them. This CDR3 is built from 14 residues. The CDR3 loop reads CATTLTAGTYEQYF. The DNA of the CDR3 is TGTGCCACGACCCTAACAGCCGGAACCTACGAGCAGTACTTC.

This chain connects TRBV30 to TRBJ2-7; 11 bases agree with TRBD2. The CDR3 is 14 residues long. Trimming at V came to 4 bases and at J to 7 bases, leaving 9 bases not matched to a gene. The V gene's germline CDR1 is GTSNPN and CDR2 SVGIG (reference sequence). The CDR3 loop is CAWTPTRLAGEQYF. In nucleotides, the CDR3 is TGTGCCTGGACCCCCACCCGACTAGCGGGGGAGCAGTACTTC.

This clonotype came up many times. The chain combines TRBV3-1 with TRBJ1-2; possibly TRBD1 for D (5 bases). The germline V and J ends were trimmed by 4 bases and 8 bases, with 11 bases remaining between them. The CDR3 runs to 12 residues. CDR1 is LGHDT, CDR2 YNNKEL, per germline (reference sequence). CDR3 DNA: TGTGCCAGCAGCCGTAGCGGGACGGGCTACACCTTC. Translation gives CASSRSGTGYTF.

At least ten counts were recorded for this clonotype. V is TRBV3-1 and J is TRBJ2-1; 9 bases agree with TRBD2. V dropped 5 bases and J dropped 4; count of bases not matched to a gene: 6. This CDR3 has 15 amino acids. Germline V CDR1 and CDR2: LGHDT, YNNKEL (reference sequence). The CDR3 is CASSGTSGRYNEQFF. In DNA, the CDR3 is TGTGCCAGCAGCGGCACTAGCGGGCGATACAATGAGCAGTTCTTC.